These 15 T cell receptor beta chains came from one sample sequenced in a study of blood T cell repertoires in COVID-19. The data were produced by immunoSEQ multiplex PCR, yet TCRdb's version contains in-frame clones alone and is incomplete. Of about 270,000 clones in the sample, more than 75% were seen once. The sequencing sample was made of PBMCs or T cells enriched from blood (not recorded which). The receptors come from a woman aged 55-70 years in a cohort exposed to, infected with or recovered from COVID-19 (not recorded which).

The DNA of the CDR3 is TGTGCCAGCAGCTACGGACTAGCGGGAGGACATGAGCAGTTCTTC. Translating gives CASSYGLAGGHEQFF. V gene TRBV11-3 combines with J gene TRBJ2-1; 14 positions agree with TRBD2. With V trimmed by 4 bases and J by 8 bases, 4 bases remained unmatched. Germline V CDR1 and CDR2: SGHNT, YENEEA. The CDR3 is 15 residues long. Full variable domain (rest looked up from reference TRBV11-3 and TRBJ2-1): EAGVVQSPRYKIIEKKQPVAFWCNPISGHNTLYWYLQNLGQGPELLIRYENEEAVDDSQLPKDRFSAERLKGVDSTLKIQPAELGDSAVYLCASSYGLAGGHEQFFGPGTRLTVL.

This chain links TRBV30 with TRBJ1-1; tentatively, D is TRBD1 (5 bases). Per germline, CDR1 GTSNPN and CDR2 SVGIG (reference sequence). The CDR3 totals 15 residues. V was pared by 0 bases and J by 6 bases, with 17 bases between. CDR3 loop: CAWSVLGRGGAEAFF. DNA for the CDR3: TGTGCCTGGAGTGTACTGGGAAGGGGAGGGGCTGAAGCTTTCTTT.

The chain combines TRBV11-2 with TRBJ2-3; TRBD2 aligns across 13 bases. V lost 5 bases, J lost 5 bases, and 13 bases stayed unmatched. CDR1 SGHAT and CDR2 FQNNGV come from the germline V gene. The CDR3 totals 18 residues. This chain's CDR3 is CASSKPKTSGRALDTQYF. Written as DNA, the CDR3 is TGTGCCAGCAGCAAACCAAAAACTAGCGGGAGGGCCTTAGATACGCAGTATTTT.

V usage is TRBV12-5 and J usage is TRBJ2-2; possible D gene TRBD2, 5 bases. CDR3 length: 15 amino acids. Germline CDR1 LGHNT, CDR2 FRNRAP. V was pared by 6 bases and J by 6 bases, with 17 bases between. CDR3 sequence (DNA): TGTGCTAGTGGAAAGGACGGCCGGGAATCCGGGGAGCTGTTTTTT. This sequence encodes CASGKDGRESGELFF.

V and J are TRBV9 and TRBJ2-5; 9 bases fit TRBD2. J was trimmed by 4 bases and V by 4 bases; bases with no gene match: 11. The CDR3 totals 16 residues. Germline V CDR1 and CDR2: SGDLS, YYNGEE. The CDR3 DNA reads as TGTGCCAGCAGCCCTCGGGCGGGACTAGCCGTAGAGACCCAGTACTTC. Amino acids: CASSPRAGLAVETQYF. The variable domain in full, with the rest retrieved from reference TRBV9 and TRBJ2-5, is DSGVTQTPKHLITATGQRVTLRCSPRSGDLSVYWYQQSLDQGLQFLIQYYNGEERAKGNILERFSAQQFPDLHSELNLSSLELGDSALYFCASSPRAGLAVETQYFGPGTRLLVL.

This sequence joins TRBV28 and TRBJ2-1; D is uncertain. The CDR3 has 11 residues. From germline, CDR1 is MDHEN and CDR2 SYDVKM. Deletions cut 1 base from V and 11 bases from J, with 6 bases between. The CDR3 is CASSLSIKQFF. The CDR3 DNA is TGTGCCAGCAGTTTATCTATAAAGCAGTTCTTC.

This chain uses TRBV19 with TRBJ2-3, with 16 positions matching TRBD2. Germline-derived CDR1 and CDR2 are LNHDA and SQIVND (reference sequence). The trim removed 1 base at V and 2 bases at J, leaving 6 bases unmatched. CDR3 length: 19 residues. The CDR3 region has the DNA TGTGCCAGTAGTATAGGGGGACTAGCGGGAGGGTCCTACACAGATACGCAGTATTTT. Translation: CASSIGGLAGGSYTDTQYF.

The chain combines TRBV30 with TRBJ2-7; D not certain. The germline gives CDR1 GTSNPN, CDR2 SVGIG (reference sequence). This CDR3 has 11 residues. Deletions cut 1 base from V and 3 bases from J, with 4 bases between. The CDR3 spells CAWSAHYEQYF. The CDR3 DNA sequence: TGTGCCTGGAGTGCCCACTACGAGCAGTACTTC. Using reference TRBV30 and TRBJ2-7 for the parts outside the CDR3, the full variable domain is SQTIHQWPATLVQPVGSPLSLECTVEGTSNPNLYWYRQAAGRGLQLLFYSVGIGQISSEVPQNLSASRPQDRQFILSSKKLLLSDSGFYLCAWSAHYEQYFGPGTRLTVT.

The chain carries TRBV2 and TRBJ2-3; 9 nucleotides align to TRBD2. Germline values: CDR1 SNHLY, CDR2 FYNNEI. This CDR3 contains 15 residues. The ends lost 5 bases at V and 2 bases at J; junction bases unmatched: 5. CDR3 amino acids: CASSILAGITDTQYF. The CDR3 DNA is TGTGCCAGCAGTATCCTAGCGGGGATCACAGATACGCAGTATTTT.

The chain joins TRBV20-1 to TRBJ2-7, with D perhaps matching TRBD2 (6 bases). CDR1 and CDR2 (germline): DFQATT, SNEGSKA (reference sequence). With 3 bases removed from V and 5 bases from J, the gap between germline ends came to 8 bases. The CDR3 is made up of 11 amino acids. CDR3 DNA sequence: TGCAGTGCTAGGCGGGGACACGAGCAGTACTTC. This sequence encodes CSARRGHEQYF.

The V gene is TRBV5-1, the J gene TRBJ2-7; D call uncertain. The CDR3 covers 15 residues. The V and J ends lost 0 bases and 0 bases respectively, with 10 bases between them. Germline CDR1 and CDR2: SGHRS and YFSETQ. CDR3 amino acids: CASSLDQALSYEQYF. In DNA form, the CDR3 reads TGCGCCAGCAGCTTGGACCAGGCCCTCTCCTACGAGCAGTACTTC.

This clone was seen more than once but under ten times. V is TRBV18 and J is TRBJ1-6; 7 bases agree with TRBD1. CDR1 and CDR2 (germline): KGHSH, LQKENI. The CDR3 covers 16 residues. Losses at the gene ends were 0 bases for V and 5 bases for J; bases not matched to a gene: 4. The CDR3 loop reads CASSPPSGQNNSPLHF. Written as DNA, the CDR3 is TGTGCCAGCTCACCACCGTCGGGACAGAATAATTCACCCCTCCACTTT.

CDR3 in DNA: TGTGCCACCAGTGATTCGGCCGGGACAGGGGGCTCTAGAACTGAAGCTTTCTTT. Translated: CATSDSAGTGGSRTEAFF. The chain joins TRBV24-1 to TRBJ1-1, with 12 bases fitting TRBD1. J gave up 5 bases and V 2 bases, and 11 bases lay outside the gene matches. From germline, CDR1 is KGHDR and CDR2 SFDVKD. This CDR3 region has 18 residues.

This chain connects TRBV28 to TRBJ1-5, with D tentatively TRBD1 (6 bases). Germline V gene sequence: CDR1 MDHEN, CDR2 SYDVKM. The CDR3 spans 13 residues. Trimming pared 2 bases from V and 9 bases from J, leaving 11 bases between. Here the CDR3 reads CASSLGGGPPQHF. The CDR3 DNA sequence: TGTGCCAGCAGTTTAGGGGGGGGCCCGCCCCAGCATTTT.

The genes are TRBV6-5 and TRBJ2-7; unclear D gene. This CDR3 region has 11 residues. V shed 10 bases and J shed 1 base, with 8 bases lying between them. Germline V lookup: CDR1 MNHEY, CDR2 SVGAGI. This CDR3 is CATSSSYEQYF. The CDR3 DNA sequence: TGTGCCACCTCGTCTTCCTACGAGCAGTACTTC.